The next 28 T cell receptor beta chains were all read from a single sample in a study of blood T cells in healthy people across ages. The second PCR ran roughly 6 to 11 cycles with a sample-barcoded 5' primer and J-beta primers. TCRdb redid the calling of the 5' RACE reads with MiXCR, one entry per CDR3 protein. The sample includes around 1.5 million distinct CDR3 sequences, approximately 63% of them seen just once. Sequences were obtained from blood. The origin of the receptors is a man between 18 and 29 years old in good health.

The chain is built from TRBV20-1 and TRBJ2-7; no clear D. Trimming stripped 1 base from V and 7 bases from J, with 17 bases between. This CDR3 is built from 14 residues. Germline CDR1 and CDR2: DFQATT and SNEGSKA (reference sequence). CDR3 bases: TGCAGTGCTAGAGCCCTCAACGCGGCGAGGGAGCAGTACTTC. Its translation is CSARALNAAREQYF.

In its sample, this clonotype was seen a few times. The chain links TRBV4-3 to TRBJ2-1; D is possibly TRBD1 or TRBD2 (5 bases each). The V gene lost 0 bases and the J gene lost 11 bases, with 11 bases spanning the gap. Germline V gene lookup returns CDR1 LGHNA and CDR2 YSLEER. There are 13 residues in the CDR3. The CDR3 protein is CASSQDRGIQQFF. The DNA of the CDR3 is TGCGCCAGCAGCCAAGATCGGGGCATTCAGCAGTTCTTC.

Concerning this clonotype: An end of the junction does not agree with germline; a read error may underlie this. The chain employs TRBV7-2 and TRBJ1-2; 8 positions agree with TRBD1. CDR1 and CDR2 (germline): SGHTA, FQGNSA. The CDR3 loop spans 14 amino acids. The CDR3 is CASRRTGSNYGYNF. CDR3 nucleotides: TGTGCCAGCCGTCGGACAGGGTCTAACTATGGCTACAACTTC.

The V call is TRBV7-2, the J call TRBJ1-1; 9 bases map to TRBD1. The CDR3 is made up of 15 amino acids. Trimming cost V 6 bases and J 11 bases; bases outside gene matches: 16. CDR1 and CDR2 (germline): SGHTA, FQGNSA. For the CDR3, the DNA is TGTGCCAGCAGTCCCACTCCGGGACAGGGAACGACGGCTTTCTTT. Encoded protein: CASSPTPGQGTTAFF.

The V call is TRBV7-9, the J call TRBJ2-1, with 12 positions matching TRBD2. The CDR3 consists of 14 residues. Germline V gene data show CDR1 as SEHNR and CDR2 as FQNEAQ (reference sequence). The J segment lost 9 bases and the V segment lost 9 bases, leaving 9 bases of the junction unmatched. The CDR3 spells CASSRTSGIGEQFF. The DNA of the CDR3 is TGTGCCAGTAGCCGGACTAGCGGGATCGGTGAGCAGTTCTTC.

The chain has TRBV13 and TRBJ1-2, with D unresolved. V lost 4 bases and J lost 4, with 13 bases in between. Germline values: CDR1 PRHDT, CDR2 FYEKMQ (reference sequence). The CDR3 is 14 amino acids. The chain's CDR3 is CASSSRFLGYGYTF. The CDR3 coding sequence is TGTGCCAGCAGCTCACGCTTTTTGGGCTATGGCTACACCTTC.

This chain joins TRBV5-1 and TRBJ1-2; 9 nucleotides line up with TRBD1. Germline CDR1 and CDR2: SGHRS and YFSETQ. With 3 bases clipped from V and 5 bases from J, the junction kept 8 bases outside the gene matches. The CDR3 sequence is 15 residues long. The CDR3 DNA reads as TGCGCCAGCAGCTCATCCCGACAGGGGGGATATGGCTACACCTTC. Encoded protein: CASSSSRQGGYGYTF.

CDR3 amino acids: CASGTGSADEQYF. The CDR3, as DNA: TGCGCCAGCGGGACCGGGTCCGCCGACGAGCAGTACTTC. V and J are TRBV5-1 and TRBJ2-5, with D tentatively TRBD1 or TRBD2 (5 bases each). The J call may be wrong; the DNA end is better matched by TRBJ2-7. Germline V gene lookup returns CDR1 SGHRS and CDR2 YFSETQ. This CDR3 has 13 amino acids.

The rearrangement joins TRBV20-1 to TRBJ1-2; D is uncertain. V gave up 3 bases and J gave up 4 bases, with 6 bases separating them. CDR1 and CDR2 from the germline V gene are DFQATT and SNEGSKA (reference sequence). CDR3 size: 11 residues. The CDR3 region is CSASPRYGYTF. The CDR3, as DNA: TGCAGTGCTAGCCCCCGCTATGGCTACACCTTC.

This clonotype was seen once. The V and J genes are TRBV20-1 and TRBJ2-5, with TRBD2 matching 8 bases. The DNA end favors TRBJ2-7, so the J call may be wrong. Germline V gene data show CDR1 as DFQATT and CDR2 as SNEGSKA (reference sequence). CDR3 length equals 13 residues. CDR3 nucleotides: TGCAGTGCACAACCGGGACTAGGAAACGAGCAGTACTTC. This codes for CSAQPGLGNEQYF.

V usage is TRBV29-1 and J usage is TRBJ2-3; 10 bases map to TRBD1. This CDR3 comprises 13 residues. Germline loops: CDR1 SQVTM, CDR2 ANQGSEA. Unmatched junction bases numbered 8, after V lost 3 bases and J lost 11 bases. CDR3 sequence (DNA): TGCAGCGTTGATGGACAGGGGGTTCAGGAGCAGTATTTT. Protein: CSVDGQGVQEQYF.

The V and J genes are TRBV29-1 and TRBJ1-1; tentative D call: TRBD1 (5 bases). The germline V and J ends were trimmed by 7 bases and 1 base, with 13 bases remaining between them. Germline V CDR1 and CDR2: SQVTM, ANQGSEA. CDR3 length equals 13 residues. CDR3 region: CSASGSPNTEAFF. The CDR3 bases are TGCAGCGCCTCAGGGTCCCCGAACACTGAAGCTTTCTTT.

This clonotype appeared a few times. The CDR3 DNA sequence: TGCAGTGCATTGCCTAGACAAGAGACCCAGTACTTC. This translates into CSALPRQETQYF. V usage is TRBV20-1 and J usage is TRBJ2-5; D call uncertain. The CDR3 has 12 residues. The germline gives CDR1 DFQATT, CDR2 SNEGSKA (reference sequence). The germline V and J ends were trimmed by 6 bases and 2 bases, with 10 bases remaining between them.

The chain links TRBV10-2 to TRBJ2-7; 7 bases line up with TRBD2. The J call is in doubt because the DNA end fits TRBJ2-4 better. The CDR3 consists of 19 residues. Germline lookup yields CDR1 WSHSY and CDR2 SAAADI. DNA of the CDR3: TGCGCCAGCAGTGATGGGGCCAGGACTAGATTCCTAGCCAAAAACATTCAGTACTTC. It specifies CASSDGARTRFLAKNIQYF.

In its sample, this clonotype was seen a few times. V and J are TRBV9 and TRBJ1-2; possibly TRBD1 for D (5 bases). This CDR3 is 13 amino acids long. Trimming shortened V by 6 bases and J by 2 bases, and 11 bases separated the two germline ends. Germline loops: CDR1 SGDLS, CDR2 YYNGEE. CDR3 DNA sequence: TGTGCCAGCACGGGGGAATTCAACTATGGCTACACCTTC. Its translation is CASTGEFNYGYTF.

V is TRBV4-1 and J is TRBJ1-5, with TRBD1 identical over 7 bases. With V trimmed by 3 bases and J by 4 bases, 6 bases remained unmatched. The CDR3 totals 15 residues. Germline V gives CDR1 MGHRA, CDR2 YSYEKL. This CDR3 is CASSQAGQRNQPQHF. For the CDR3, the DNA is TGCGCCAGCAGCCAGGCGGGACAGAGAAATCAGCCCCAGCATTTT.

This clonotype was seen a single time. The V gene is TRBV18, the J gene TRBJ2-5; D not certain. The J call is uncertain, as TRBJ2-7 better fits the DNA end. CDR1 and CDR2 from the germline V gene are KGHSH and LQKENI. This CDR3 has 13 residues. The CDR3 DNA sequence: TGTGCCAGCTCACCACCACTGGCAGACGAGCAGTACTTC. This translates into CASSPPLADEQYF.

This clonotype was counted between two and nine times. This chain links TRBV4-2 with TRBJ2-1; a weak D match, TRBD2 (6 bases). CDR1 LGHNA and CDR2 YNFKEQ come from the germline V gene. Between the trimmed V and J ends, which lost 0 bases and 6 bases, there was a span of 9 bases. The CDR3 is made up of 14 amino acids. The CDR3 is CASSQDSLANEQFF. Here the CDR3 DNA reads TGTGCCAGCAGCCAAGATTCACTAGCCAATGAGCAGTTCTTC.

This clonotype has just a few counts. This chain uses TRBV12-3 or TRBV12-4 with TRBJ2-3, with 8 bases fitting TRBD2. V shed 6 bases, J shed 0 bases, and the junction held 8 bases outside the gene matches. The CDR3 runs to 16 residues. As DNA, the CDR3 is TGTGCCAGCAGCCCCCGGGAGGGGCGCAGCACAGATACGCAGTATTTT. It codes for CASSPREGRSTDTQYF.

The chain combines TRBV20-1 with TRBJ2-7; possibly TRBD2 for D (5 bases). CDR1 is DFQATT, CDR2 SNEGSKA, per germline (reference sequence). This CDR3 is built from 15 residues. V was shortened by 0 bases and J by 0 bases, with 12 bases between the two germline ends. In DNA form, the CDR3 reads TGCAGTGCTAGAGATGATGGACTGAGCTCCTACGAGCAGTACTTC. It is translated as CSARDDGLSSYEQYF.

This chain links TRBV20-1 with TRBJ1-6, with D tentatively TRBD1 (5 bases). V was trimmed by 0 bases and J by 0 bases, leaving 9 bases between them. Germline CDR1 is DFQATT and CDR2 is SNEGSKA (reference sequence). This CDR3 has 16 amino acids. The CDR3 here is CSARDYGGSYNSPLHF. CDR3 coding DNA: TGCAGTGCTAGAGATTACGGGGGCTCCTATAATTCACCCCTCCACTTT.

This clonotype was seen a handful of times. The gene calls are TRBV12-3 or TRBV12-4 and TRBJ2-7, with D possibly TRBD2 on 5 matching bases. V was trimmed by 3 bases and J by 7 bases, leaving 19 bases between them. This CDR3 contains 15 residues. CDR3: CASSLGSGGHNEQYF. CDR3 nucleotide sequence: TGTGCCAGCAGTTTGGGTTCGGGCGGGCACAATGAGCAGTACTTC.

This sequence joins TRBV27 and TRBJ1-1; a possible D gene is TRBD1 (5 bases). The V gene's germline CDR1 is MNHEY and CDR2 SMNVEV (reference sequence). With 6 bases removed from V and 5 bases from J, the gap between germline ends came to 13 bases. This CDR3 spans 13 amino acids. The CDR3 region has the DNA TGTGCCAGCAGCGGGGGGAAGGGGACTGAAGCTTTCTTT. Encoded protein: CASSGGKGTEAFF.

Remarks on this clonotype: A read error likely explains this, since a far larger clone differs by one base. The chain uses TRBV7-9 and TRBJ2-7; TRBD1 matches at 9 bases. The CDR3 consists of 13 residues. Germline loops: CDR1 SEHNR, CDR2 FQNEAQ (reference sequence). As DNA, the CDR3 is TGTTCCAGCAGCTTAGGACAGGGGTACGAGCAGTACTTC. It specifies CSSSLGQGYEQYF.

The chain carries TRBV5-1 and TRBJ1-1; the match to TRBD1 covers 9 bases. CDR3 length equals 15 residues. J lost 10 bases, V lost 0 bases, and 10 bases had no gene match. CDR1 is SGHRS, CDR2 YFSETQ, per germline. CDR3 nucleotides: TGCGCCAGCAGCTTGGCCGGACAGGGGTTGTATGTAGCTTTCTTT. Protein sequence: CASSLAGQGLYVAFF.

This rearrangement joins TRBV6-1 to TRBJ2-1, with D tentatively TRBD1 (6 bases). The J call may be wrong; the DNA end is better matched by TRBJ2-7. CDR1 is MNHNS, CDR2 SASEGT, per germline. The CDR3 totals 14 residues. The CDR3 DNA reads TGTGCCAGCAGTGAATCTGTAGGGGGATACGAGCAGTACTTC. This sequence encodes CASSESVGGYEQYF.

This clonotype was counted a single time. The chain has TRBV7-9 and TRBJ2-2; 7 bases are a match to TRBD2. V gave up 7 bases and J gave up 0 bases; unmatched junction bases: 14. The germline gives CDR1 SEHNR, CDR2 FQNEAQ (reference sequence). The CDR3 extends over 18 amino acids. The DNA of the CDR3 is TGTGCCAGCATCCTAGGTCGGGAAGCGGGGCCGAACACCGGGGAGCTGTTTTTT. Translation: CASILGREAGPNTGELFF.

This clonotype was seen only a few times. V and J are TRBV4-1 and TRBJ1-6, with a possible D match to TRBD1 (5 bases). The length of the CDR3 is 17 residues. Germline loops: CDR1 MGHRA, CDR2 YSYEKL. V lost 0 bases, J lost 7 bases, and 16 bases lay in between. The CDR3 coding sequence is TGCGCCAGCAGCCAAGAATCCCTCGGACGGGGGAATTCACCCCTCCACTTT. Protein product: CASSQESLGRGNSPLHF.